This entry concerns a single T cell receptor (beta chain). This sample is part of a study of shared clonotypes between healthy human individuals. Only in-frame clones appear in the TCRdb table, and some are missing; sequencing was by immunoSEQ multiplex PCR. Here the sample spans some 2.1 million clones, 85% to 95% being singletons. Germline loops: CDR1 SGHNT, CDR2 YYREEE (reference sequence). V was pared by 3 bases and J by 0 bases, with 17 bases of the junction left unmatched. This CDR3 is built from 19 residues. Material: naive CD4+ T cells sorted from blood. As for subset: CD45RA+ positively selected. J is TRBJ2-5 and V is TRBV5-4, with 7 positions matching TRBD2. The source is a young man in good health. As DNA, the CDR3 is TGTGCCAGCAGCTCCACGGGGTGGGCGGGGGTCCCGTACCAAGAGACCCAGTACTTC. Its translation: CASSSTGWAGVPYQETQYF.